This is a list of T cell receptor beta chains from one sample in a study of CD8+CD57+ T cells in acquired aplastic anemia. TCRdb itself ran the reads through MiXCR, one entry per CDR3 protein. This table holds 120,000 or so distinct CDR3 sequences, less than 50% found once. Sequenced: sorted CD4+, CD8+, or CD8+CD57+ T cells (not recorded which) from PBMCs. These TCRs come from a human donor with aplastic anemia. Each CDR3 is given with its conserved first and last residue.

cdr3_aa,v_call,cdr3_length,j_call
CASSLVAGSNQPQHF,TRBV12-3/TRBV12-4,15,TRBJ1-5
CASSHGTRDGRSETQYF,TRBV7-8,17,TRBJ2-5
CASSGGARGNTIYF,TRBV9,14,TRBJ1-3
CASSLREAMNTEAFF,TRBV7-9,15,TRBJ1-1
CASSLGIGSPLHF,TRBV7-9,13,TRBJ1-6
CASTLAGGADTQYF,TRBV11-1,14,TRBJ2-3
CASNGGMADTQYF,TRBV28,13,TRBJ2-3
CASSLTGQGYTF,TRBV12-3/TRBV12-4,12,TRBJ1-2
CASSVASGQSREELFF,TRBV9,16,TRBJ1-4
CSATDRLINQPQHF,TRBV20-1,14,TRBJ1-5
CASSPGTSLQYF,TRBV3-1,12,TRBJ2-3
CASSLWRAVINEQFF,TRBV11-1,15,TRBJ2-1
CATSRGGGEKLFF,TRBV15,13,TRBJ1-4
CASSSKGGSTDTQYF,TRBV6-4,15,TRBJ2-3
CASSALAGGYNSGGELFF,TRBV9,18,TRBJ2-2
CSARSLAGNEQFF,TRBV20-1,13,TRBJ2-1
CASSDVYNEQFF,TRBV7-9,12,TRBJ2-1
CASSHLGQGNEQFF,TRBV19,14,TRBJ2-1
CASSMGLKANYGYTF,TRBV19,15,TRBJ1-2
CASSDGTSENNEQFF,TRBV9,15,TRBJ2-1
CASSQQISGGRHEQFF,TRBV4-3,16,TRBJ2-1
CASSLVLGANEQFF,TRBV11-2,14,TRBJ2-1
CASSQEGGTRIPSNEQFF,TRBV4-2,18,TRBJ2-1
CASSLASYERYF,TRBV5-4,12,TRBJ2-7
CASSPKGLGSGYTF,TRBV7-9,14,TRBJ1-2